These T cell receptor beta chains were read from a single sample in a study of blood T cell repertoires in COVID-19. TCRdb's copy holds only in-frame clones and misses some; the assay was immunoSEQ multiplex PCR. The sample records about 140,000 clones, about 81% being singletons. Sequencing input: peripheral blood. The receptors derive from a woman of 80 years or more with acute or convalescent COVID-19. Each CDR3 is given with its conserved first and last residue. The order of the fields is D gene, clone size, J gene, V gene, CDR3 DNA, CDR3 protein. D genes are given only for firm matches. A clone size is listed for some rows: how often the clone was seen (once, few, many), or a class if it is expanded.

d_gene: -
abundance: -
j_gene: TRBJ2-5
v_gene: TRBV29-1
CDR3nt: TGCAGCGTTGAAGGACTAGGAGAGACCCAGTACTTC
CDR3aa: CSVEGLGETQYF

d_gene: -
abundance: once
j_gene: TRBJ2-7
v_gene: TRBV24-1
CDR3nt: TGTGCCACCAGTGACCCCGGGGCCTACGAGCAGTACTTC
CDR3aa: CATSDPGAYEQYF

d_gene: -
abundance: -
j_gene: TRBJ2-7
v_gene: TRBV9
CDR3nt: TGTGCCAGCAGCGTCAACAGGGAGAGCTCCTACGAGCAGTACTTC
CDR3aa: CASSVNRESSYEQYF

d_gene: TRBD1
abundance: -
j_gene: TRBJ1-2
v_gene: TRBV6-1
CDR3nt: TGTGCCAGCAGTGAAAGCCCGGGACAGGGCGTGCGTTATGGCTACACCTTC
CDR3aa: CASSESPGQGVRYGYTF

d_gene: -
abundance: -
j_gene: TRBJ2-6
v_gene: TRBV5-4
CDR3nt: TGTGCCAGCAGAGTACCGGGGTCTGGGGCCAACGTCCTGACTTTC
CDR3aa: CASRVPGSGANVLTF

d_gene: -
abundance: -
j_gene: TRBJ2-5
v_gene: TRBV5-1
CDR3nt: TGCGCCAGCAGCTTGTGGGGAGGCCGGGGGGAGACCCAGTACTTC
CDR3aa: CASSLWGGRGETQYF

d_gene: TRBD1
abundance: -
j_gene: TRBJ2-7
v_gene: TRBV27
CDR3nt: TGTGCCAGCAGTCAGGACAGGGCCTACGAGCAGTACTTC
CDR3aa: CASSQDRAYEQYF

d_gene: TRBD1
abundance: -
j_gene: TRBJ1-2
v_gene: TRBV6-1
CDR3nt: TGTGCCAGCAGTGAAGCATGGGACAGGCACCATGGCTACACCTTC
CDR3aa: CASSEAWDRHHGYTF

d_gene: -
abundance: -
j_gene: TRBJ2-2
v_gene: TRBV5-1
CDR3nt: TGCGCCAGCAGCTTGCTACCCACCGGGGAGCTGTTTTTT
CDR3aa: CASSLLPTGELFF

d_gene: -
abundance: -
j_gene: TRBJ2-3
v_gene: TRBV5-1
CDR3nt: TGCGCCAGCAGCCACGGGTCTCGCGCAGATACGCAGTATTTT
CDR3aa: CASSHGSRADTQYF

d_gene: -
abundance: few
j_gene: TRBJ2-7
v_gene: TRBV12-3/TRBV12-4
CDR3nt: TGTGCCAGCAGGCCGACTAGCTCCTACGAGCAGTACTTC
CDR3aa: CASRPTSSYEQYF

d_gene: -
abundance: -
j_gene: TRBJ1-5
v_gene: TRBV2
CDR3nt: TGTGCCAGCAGTGAAGGTCTAGGGGGATACAATCAGCCCCAGCATTTT
CDR3aa: CASSEGLGGYNQPQHF

d_gene: TRBD1
abundance: -
j_gene: TRBJ1-6
v_gene: TRBV7-2
CDR3nt: TGTGCCAGCAGCCACCCGCGACAGGGAAGCTCCTATAATTCACCCCTCCACTTT
CDR3aa: CASSHPRQGSSYNSPLHF

d_gene: TRBD2
abundance: -
j_gene: TRBJ2-7
v_gene: TRBV5-1
CDR3nt: TGCGCCAGCAGCCCACAAGGGACTAGCGGGATGGACGAGCAGTACTTC
CDR3aa: CASSPQGTSGMDEQYF

d_gene: -
abundance: -
j_gene: TRBJ1-1
v_gene: TRBV28
CDR3nt: TGTGCCAGCAGGAACGGAGGTGAGATAAATCGGGCTTTCTTT
CDR3aa: CASRNGGEINRAFF

d_gene: -
abundance: -
j_gene: TRBJ1-6
v_gene: TRBV5-1
CDR3nt: TGCGCCAGCAGCTCCGCCGGGGATTTTGGACCCCTCCACTTT
CDR3aa: CASSSAGDFGPLHF